This paragraph covers one T cell receptor beta chain sequence. Its antigen is unknown. Assay used: immunoSEQ multiplex PCR; TCRdb lists only in-frame clones, some missing. The data contain 90,000 to 130,000 clones, just under 95% of them seen just once; the ten biggest clones take up more than 0.95%. The data stem from a study of graft-versus-host responses after intestinal transplantation. For the study at large: Isolated intestinal, liver-intestinal, or multivisceral transplants had been given to the recipients. All of the recipients had induction that used anti-thymocyte globulin, then tacrolimus and steroids for about 3 years.

The study's findings and limits: Peak GvH clone levels in circulation were associated with early post-transplant HvG declines.

Germline CDR1 SGDLS, CDR2 YYNGEE. The V gene lost 0 bases and the J gene lost 0 bases, with 15 bases spanning the gap. The length of the CDR3 is 17 residues. Specimen: unstimulated CD8+ T cells sorted from spleen or lymph node cells, collected before transplant. This clonotype was obtained from a human donor who was the organ donor for an intestinal transplant. The chain has TRBV9 and TRBJ1-2, with D possibly TRBD1 on 5 matching bases. The CDR3 is CASSVGGDVRPNYGYTF. CDR3 DNA sequence: TGTGCCAGCAGCGTAGGGGGGGACGTAAGACCTAACTATGGCTACACCTTC.